The clone carrying this T cell receptor (beta chain) was recorded a few times. Its antigen remains unidentified. Germline V lookup: CDR1 SGHTA, CDR2 FQGNSA. Trimming shortened V by 5 bases and J by 6 bases, and 8 bases separated the two germline ends. This CDR3 is built from 12 residues. Viral peptide pools were used in the ViraFEST assay to expand antigen-specific CD4+ T cells, and sequencing came afterward. A 10-day culture period preceded the isolation of CD4+ T cells. Negative nucleocapsid antibody tests before and after vaccination confirmed no previous SARS-CoV-2 infection. Cultures got half-medium changes with IL-2 on days 3 and 7. Profiled with immunoSEQ multiplex PCR; TCRdb holds only in-frame clones, not every one. This sample has 35,000 to 50,000 clones, with around 77% found just once. The record originates from a study of vaccination effects on CD4 cells after COVID-19. Overall study results and limits: Clones induced by infection and by vaccine showed marked clonal contraction late after vaccination.

This sequence originates from a human donor who received a COVID-19 vaccine. The input for sequencing was CD4+ T cells from PBMCs cultured with HCoV-NL63 spike peptides, taken before COVID-19 vaccination. The chain uses TRBV7-2 and TRBJ1-5; D not certain. The CDR3 region has the DNA TGTGCCAGCAGCCCACCTGGTCAGCCCCAGCATTTT. Translating gives CASSPPGQPQHF.